These T cell receptor beta chains were read from a single sample in a study of CD8 T cells in Susac syndrome. TCRdb reanalysed the immunoSEQ multiplex PCR reads using MiXCR and keeps one entry per CDR3 protein. The table records around 150,000 distinct CDR3 sequences, approximately 95% of them present only once. Source material: CD8+ T cells from PBMCs. Every receptor here comes from a human donor with Susac syndrome. The CDR3 runs from the conserved cysteine through the conserved F or W. The D gene is left open where the match is weak. Size tells how often a clone was seen (once, few, many) or the class of an expanded clone, and some rows leave it out.

abundance	d_gene	v_gene	j_gene	CDR3aa	CDR3nt
-	TRBD2	TRBV4-1	TRBJ2-7	CASSQGLAGAPYF	TGCGCCAGCAGCCAAGGACTAGCGGGTGCCCCGTACTTC
-	-	TRBV5-6	TRBJ2-1	CASSSPRYYNEQFF	TGTGCCAGCAGCTCCCCCAGATACTACAATGAGCAGTTCTTC
-	TRBD1	TRBV29-1	TRBJ1-2	CSVLTGAVYGYTF	TGCAGCGTCCTGACAGGGGCTGTCTATGGCTACACCTTC
once	-	TRBV4-2	TRBJ1-2	CASSQGNREIVYGYTF	TGTGCCAGCAGCCAAGGAAACAGGGAAATAGTCTATGGCTACACCTTC
-	-	TRBV29-1	TRBJ1-2	CSVEVLSGPDYTF	TGCAGCGTTGAAGTCCTCTCCGGGCCTGACTACACCTTC
-	-	TRBV9	TRBJ2-5	CASSEGETQYF	TGTGCCAGCAGCGAGGGGGAGACCCAGTACTTC
-	TRBD2	TRBV5-1	TRBJ2-7	CASSLIAGVPYEQYF	TGCGCCAGCAGCTTAATAGCGGGAGTTCCCTACGAGCAGTACTTC
-	TRBD1	TRBV7-9	TRBJ2-5	CASSGGQGAQETQYF	TGTGCCAGCAGCGGGGGACAGGGTGCCCAAGAGACCCAGTACTTC
-	-	TRBV13	TRBJ2-3	CASSYELGTDTQYF	TGTGCCAGCAGCTACGAACTAGGCACAGATACGCAGTATTTT
-	-	TRBV5-4	TRBJ2-1	CASSYGTATAEQFF	TGTGCCAGCAGCTACGGGACTGCGACAGCTGAGCAGTTCTTC
-	-	TRBV20-1	TRBJ2-3	CSAPSAFRTDTQYF	TGCAGTGCCCCCTCTGCTTTTCGCACAGATACGCAGTATTTT
once	-	TRBV20-1	TRBJ1-1	CSARDLKYTEAFF	TGCAGTGCTAGAGATTTGAAATACACTGAAGCTTTCTTT
-	TRBD2	TRBV4-1	TRBJ2-7	CASSQVLLAEQYF	TGCGCCAGCAGCCAAGTCTTACTAGCGGAGCAGTACTTC
-	-	TRBV10-2	TRBJ2-5	CASSEGLDLATQYF	TGCGCCAGCAGTGAAGGGCTAGACCTCGCGACCCAGTACTTC
-	-	TRBV20-1	TRBJ2-1	CSAKVSLNEQFF	TGCAGTGCTAAAGTCTCCCTGAATGAGCAGTTCTTC
-	-	TRBV25-1	TRBJ2-1	CASSDPGRQQFF	TGTGCCAGCAGTGACCCCGGTCGCCAACAGTTCTTC
once	TRBD2	TRBV12-5	TRBJ2-3	CASHTGTSGRAGDTQYF	TGTGCTAGCCACACTGGGACTAGCGGGAGGGCCGGAGATACGCAGTATTTT
-	TRBD1	TRBV3-1	TRBJ2-2	CASSQDLDRVYTGELFF	TGTGCCAGCAGCCAAGATTTAGACAGGGTATACACCGGGGAGCTGTTTTTT
-	TRBD1	TRBV5-1	TRBJ1-2	CASSMDRIYGYTF	TGCGCCAGCAGCATGGACAGGATCTATGGCTACACCTTC
once	TRBD2	TRBV2	TRBJ2-7	CASRGEGPYEQYF	TGTGCCAGCAGGGGGGAGGGACCGTACGAGCAGTACTTC
-	TRBD2	TRBV2	TRBJ2-1	CATPPRRTSGNNEQFF	TGTGCCACCCCCCCCCGCCGGACTAGTGGGAACAATGAGCAGTTCTTC
-	-	TRBV24-1	TRBJ2-4	CATSDLVGNIQYF	TGTGCCACCAGTGATTTGGTGGGGAACATTCAGTACTTC
few	TRBD1	TRBV29-1	TRBJ2-7	CSVHQGDEQYF	TGCAGCGTCCATCAGGGGGACGAGCAGTACTTC
-	TRBD2	TRBV11-1	TRBJ2-3	CASSLVPGTSGRGLADTQYF	TGTGCCAGCAGCTTAGTCCCCGGGACTAGCGGGAGAGGTTTAGCAGATACGCAGTATTTT
-	TRBD1	TRBV9	TRBJ2-6	CASSPQTTGTGMKPGANVLTF	TGTGCCAGCAGCCCCCAAACCACAGGGACAGGAATGAAGCCTGGGGCCAACGTCCTGACTTTC
-	TRBD2	TRBV29-1	TRBJ2-7	CSVEDFGGTGGREQYF	TGCAGCGTTGAAGATTTTGGGGGAACGGGAGGGAGAGAGCAGTACTTC
-	-	TRBV13	TRBJ1-1	CASSLDKSPEAFF	TGTGCCAGCAGCTTAGACAAGAGCCCTGAAGCTTTCTTT
-	-	TRBV6-1	TRBJ2-6	CASHTDREGSGANVLTF	TGTGCCAGCCACACGGACAGGGAGGGCTCTGGGGCCAACGTCCTGACTTTC
-	-	TRBV20-1	TRBJ1-2	CSASNLRDGKPSGYTF	TGCAGTGCTAGTAATCTGCGGGACGGGAAACCTTCTGGCTACACCTTC
-	TRBD2	TRBV2	TRBJ2-1	CASIRGDGEQFF	TGTGCCAGCATTCGGGGGGACGGTGAGCAGTTCTTC
-	-	TRBV20-1	TRBJ2-7	CSANRENSYEQYF	TGCAGTGCTAACCGGGAGAACTCCTACGAGCAGTACTTC
-	-	TRBV7-9	TRBJ2-2	CASSFRDTGELFF	TGTGCCAGCAGCTTCAGGGACACCGGGGAGCTGTTTTTT
-	TRBD2	TRBV12-3/TRBV12-4	TRBJ2-5	CASSLTSGLQETQYF	TGTGCCAGCAGTTTAACTAGCGGCCTCCAAGAGACCCAGTACTTC
-	-	TRBV3-1	TRBJ1-1	CASSQSSGEKPEAFF	TGTGCCAGCAGCCAATCCTCAGGGGAGAAGCCTGAAGCTTTCTTT
-	-	TRBV20-1	TRBJ2-7	CSASGTTSYEQYF	TGCAGTGCTAGCGGGACAACCTCCTACGAGCAGTACTTC